These T cell receptor beta chains were read from a single sample in a study of blood T cell repertoires in COVID-19. Some clones are missing from TCRdb's copy, which holds only in-frame ones; the method was immunoSEQ multiplex PCR. The table has 250,000 to 350,000 clones, 90% seen once. The sequencing input was PBMCs or T cells enriched from blood (not recorded which). These receptors all stem from a man in his sixties who had recovered from COVID-19. The CDR3 runs from the conserved cysteine through the conserved F or W. The order of the fields is J gene, D gene, V gene, clone size, CDR3 DNA, CDR3 protein. The D gene is left open where the match is weak. Size is stated for part of the rows, as once, few or many counts, or as a class when the clone is expanded.

TRBJ2-7	TRBD2	TRBV10-3	NA	TGTGCCATCAAAGCTAGCGGGAGGGTTTACGAGCAGTACTTC	CAIKASGRVYEQYF
TRBJ2-7	TRBD1	TRBV25-1	NA	TGTGCCAGCAGTAGAACAGGGGGGTACGAGCAGTACTTC	CASSRTGGYEQYF
TRBJ2-3	NA	TRBV11-2	NA	TGTGCCAGCAGCTTCTCGGCGGGCACAGATACGCAGTATTTT	CASSFSAGTDTQYF
TRBJ2-3	TRBD2	TRBV19	NA	TGTGCCAGCACCGGGACTAGAACTAGCACAGATACGCAGTATTTT	CASTGTRTSTDTQYF
TRBJ2-5	TRBD2	TRBV6-1	NA	TGTGCCAGCAGTGTGGGGACTAGCGGGGGCCCAACGGAGACCCAGTACTTC	CASSVGTSGGPTETQYF
TRBJ1-1	NA	TRBV12-3/TRBV12-4	NA	TGTGCCAGCAACTGGGGCCTCACTGAAGCTTTCTTT	CASNWGLTEAFF
TRBJ2-3	TRBD2	TRBV27	NA	TGTGCCAGCAGTCACCTAGCGGGAGGCCCGCCGGATACGCAGTATTTT	CASSHLAGGPPDTQYF
TRBJ1-5	TRBD1	TRBV7-8	once	TGTGCCAGCAGCCCCGGACAGGCGAGTCAGCCCCAGCATTTT	CASSPGQASQPQHF
TRBJ2-1	TRBD1	TRBV9	NA	TGTGCCAGCAGCTCAACGCATGGTGGGACAGGGGCCTACAATGAGCAGTTCTTC	CASSSTHGGTGAYNEQFF
TRBJ2-5	TRBD1	TRBV25-1	NA	TGTGCCAGCAGTGAACTTTCCAGTAGACAGGGAGCCGGGACCCAGTACTTC	CASSELSSRQGAGTQYF
TRBJ2-2	TRBD1	TRBV5-1	NA	TGCGCCAGCAGCTTGAACAGGGGTCGGACCGGGGAGCTGTTTTTT	CASSLNRGRTGELFF
TRBJ1-5	NA	TRBV15	NA	TGTGCCACCAGCAGAGAAGCTCAGCCCCAGCATTTT	CATSREAQPQHF
TRBJ1-2	NA	TRBV5-1	NA	TGCGCCAGCACCGCCTCACAGGGAGCTAACTATGGCTACACCTTC	CASTASQGANYGYTF
TRBJ2-1	NA	TRBV7-9	once	TGTGCCAGCAGCTTAGTTCAGGGAAGGGGGGGTGAGCAGTTCTTC	CASSLVQGRGGEQFF
TRBJ1-3	TRBD1	TRBV5-1	NA	TGCGCCAGCAGCCTAGGACAGGGGACCTCTGGAAACACCATATATTTT	CASSLGQGTSGNTIYF
TRBJ2-1	TRBD2	TRBV27	once	TGTGCCAGCAGTCTGACTAGCGGGAGCTACAATGAGCAGTTCTTC	CASSLTSGSYNEQFF